This T cell receptor (beta chain) was found in a study of blood T cell repertoires in COVID-19. Study context: COVID-19 samples from acute and convalescent phases originated in the United States, Italy and Spain.

Authors' data handling: For nucleated cells, counts were estimated from reference gene primer amplification. Assay: immunoSEQ multiplex PCR; the TCRdb copy retains only in-frame clones and omits some. The DNA gave D and trimming, while V, J and clone size come from that table. The sample carries roughly 260,000 clones, 75% to 90% recorded once. The participants were between about 18 and 90 years old and came from under 25 US areas. Clinical histories supplied by participants themselves formed the basis of cohort assignment. This clonotype was obtained from a woman in her thirties with acute COVID-19. Input material: PBMCs or T cells enriched from blood (not recorded which).

The CDR3 protein is CASRETGDSNQPQHF. DNA for the CDR3: TGCGCCAGCAGGGAGACAGGGGATAGCAATCAGCCCCAGCATTTT. This chain uses TRBV5-1 with TRBJ1-5; 8 nucleotides match TRBD1. From germline, CDR1 is SGHRS and CDR2 YFSETQ. The junction had 4 bases not matched to a gene; V was cut back by 5 bases and J by 0 bases. The length of the CDR3 is 15 residues. The full variable domain, its missing parts supplied by reference TRBV5-1 and TRBJ1-5, is KAGVTQTPRYLIKTRGQQVTLSCSPISGHRSVSWYQQTPGQGLQFLFEYFSETQRNKGNFPGRFSGRQFSNSRSEMNVSTLELGDSALYLCASRETGDSNQPQHFGDGTRLSIL.